This T cell receptor beta chain originates from a study of blood T cell repertoires in COVID-19. Study overall: Samples of COVID-19 (acute and convalescent) were obtained from the United States, Italy and Spain. The analysed material was cDNA or gDNA that came from T cells, B-cell-depleted T cells, or PBMCs.

Original processing methods: Amplification of reference gene primers was used by the study to estimate nucleated cell counts. Produced via immunoSEQ multiplex PCR; TCRdb's table is partial and in-frame only. The V and J calls and clone size are taken from that table; D and trimming were inferred from the DNA. The sample has about 150,000 clones, approximately 80% seen once. There are 17 residues in the CDR3. Trimming at V came to 0 bases and at J to 2 bases, leaving 10 bases not matched to a gene. In its sample, this clone was seen once. The J gene is TRBJ2-5, the V gene TRBV5-3, with 7 bases identical to TRBD2. TRBV5-3 is classed as an ORF, of uncertain function. The sequence derives from a man aged 65 to 79 with acute or convalescent COVID-19. The sequenced sample was peripheral blood. The CDR3 bases are TGTGCCAGAAGCTTGGTGGGCCTAGCGGCAAAACAAGAGACCCAGTACTTC. Its translation: CARSLVGLAAKQETQYF.